This T cell receptor (beta chain) was found in a study of spatial heterogeneity in lung cancer. This clonotype was picked up many times. The antigen remains unidentified. Sample time point: sample taken at primary tumor resection. Whole RNA, which was extracted from tumor, nontumor lung tissue or frozen PBMC, was sequenced without any cell sorting. Trimming left V 7 bases short and J 5 bases short, with 14 bases between. The germline V gene has CDR1 WNHNN and CDR2 SYGVQD (reference sequence). The CDR3 loop spans 13 amino acids. The study's findings and limits: The study found ubiquitous expanded tumor TCRs in blood more at resection than follow-up.

TCRdb passed the 5' RACE reads through MiXCR, listing each CDR3 protein once. The data hold about 56,000 distinct CDR3 sequences, with approximately 8.9% observed a single time. The specimen comprised PBMCs, sampled at surgery. V is TRBV10-1 and J is TRBJ1-1, with D possibly being TRBD1 (5 bases). The TCR comes from a female donor with early-stage non-small cell lung cancer. DNA for the CDR3: TGCGCCAGCAAACCAGGGTACGGGACTGAAGCTTTCTTT. The encoded protein is CASKPGYGTEAFF.